This TCR beta chain is drawn from a study of regulatory T cells. In regard to this clone: What it recognizes is unknown.

Amplification used 52 TRBV primers and 13 TRBJ primers. Data came from immunoSEQ multiplex PCR; TCRdb stores just in-frame clones and leaves some out. The sample shows over 20,000 clones, about 88% of them seen only once. Study observations and caveats: Hydrophobic residues at CDR3 positions 6 and 7 were enriched in conventional CD4+ T cells of CD3G-deficient patients.

Trimming removed 0 bases at V and 3 bases at J, with 11 bases between. Germline loops: CDR1 SEHNR, CDR2 FQNEAQ (reference sequence). This CDR3 contains 15 residues. The V and J genes are TRBV7-9 and TRBJ2-5; no clear D. This sequence originates from a child aged 5 to 17 with CD3G deficiency. Sequenced: conventional CD4+ T cells sorted from blood. As DNA, the CDR3 is TGTGCCAGCAGCTTAGCTATTGGTTCCAAAGAGACCCAGTACTTC. Translating gives CASSLAIGSKETQYF.